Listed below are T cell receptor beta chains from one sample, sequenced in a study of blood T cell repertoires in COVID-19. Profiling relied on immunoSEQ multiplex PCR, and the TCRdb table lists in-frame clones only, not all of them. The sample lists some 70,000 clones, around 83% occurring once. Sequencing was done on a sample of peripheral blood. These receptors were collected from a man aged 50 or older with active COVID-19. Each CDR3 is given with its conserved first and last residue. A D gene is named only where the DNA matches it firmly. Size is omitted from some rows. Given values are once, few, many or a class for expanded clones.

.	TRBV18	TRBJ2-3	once	CASSPAGLTDTQYF	TGTGCCAGCTCACCGGCGGGGCTCACAGATACGCAGTATTTT
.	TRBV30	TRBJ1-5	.	CAWSPDSEGSQPQHF	TGTGCCTGGAGTCCGGACTCAGAGGGATCTCAGCCCCAGCATTTT
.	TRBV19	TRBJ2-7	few	CASGLTSGASYEQYF	TGTGCCAGTGGTTTGACATCTGGGGCAAGCTACGAGCAGTACTTC
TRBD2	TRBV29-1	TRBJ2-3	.	CSVDPTSGGADTQYF	TGCAGCGTTGACCCTACTAGCGGGGGTGCAGATACGCAGTATTTT
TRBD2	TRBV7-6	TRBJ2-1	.	CASSLTSGGRLPHNEQFF	TGTGCCAGCAGTTTAACTAGCGGGGGGCGTCTCCCCCACAATGAGCAGTTCTTC
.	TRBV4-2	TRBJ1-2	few	CASSQDQQVDYGYTF	TGTGCCAGCAGCCAAGATCAGCAGGTCGACTATGGCTACACCTTC
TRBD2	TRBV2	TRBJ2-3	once	CASSVGLAGADTQYF	TGTGCCAGCAGCGTCGGACTAGCGGGGGCCGATACGCAGTATTTT
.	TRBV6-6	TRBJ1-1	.	CASSYRQALGTEAFF	TGTGCCAGCAGTTATCGACAGGCCCTGGGCACTGAAGCTTTCTTT
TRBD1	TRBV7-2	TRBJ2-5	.	CASSFIQGSGETQYF	TGTGCCAGCAGCTTCATACAGGGGAGTGGAGAGACCCAGTACTTC
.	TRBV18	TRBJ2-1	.	CASSPASPPGNEQFF	TGTGCCAGCTCACCAGCCAGCCCGCCAGGAAATGAGCAGTTCTTC
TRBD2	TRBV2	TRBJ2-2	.	CASSFGLVGAGELFF	TGTGCCAGCAGTTTCGGACTAGTTGGTGCCGGGGAGCTGTTTTTT
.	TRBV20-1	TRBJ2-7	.	CSASYGGLTYEQYF	TGCAGTGCTAGTTATGGGGGACTGACCTACGAGCAGTACTTC
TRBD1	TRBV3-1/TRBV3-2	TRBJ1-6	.	CASSLGTGNSPLHF	TGTGCCAGCAGCCTTGGGACAGGCAATTCACCCCTCCACTTT
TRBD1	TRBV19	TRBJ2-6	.	CASSLGTGVSGANVLTF	TGTGCCAGTAGTCTCGGGACAGGGGTCTCTGGGGCCAACGTCCTGACTTTC
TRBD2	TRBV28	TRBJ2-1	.	CASSFSPPGTTSQFF	TGTGCCAGCAGTTTTTCACCCCCCGGGACTACAAGTCAGTTCTTC
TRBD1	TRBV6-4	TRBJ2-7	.	CASSGGQGSEQYF	TGTGCCAGCAGTGGGGGACAGGGCTCCGAGCAGTACTTC
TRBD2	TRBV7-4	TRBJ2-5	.	CASGVSGVQETQYF	TGTGCCAGTGGGGTTAGCGGGGTACAAGAGACCCAGTACTTC
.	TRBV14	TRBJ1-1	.	CASSRAGMNTEAFF	TGTGCCAGCAGCCGTGCGGGAATGAACACTGAAGCTTTCTTT
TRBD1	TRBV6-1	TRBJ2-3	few	CASSDRGLGTDTQYF	TGTGCCAGCAGTGACAGGGGGCTCGGCACAGATACGCAGTATTTT
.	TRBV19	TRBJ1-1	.	CASSIYGGKTEAFF	TGTGCCAGTAGTATATACGGGGGGAAGACTGAAGCTTTCTTT
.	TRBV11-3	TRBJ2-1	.	CASSRFADSSSYNEQFF	TGTGCCAGCAGTCGTTTTGCCGACTCTAGCTCCTACAATGAGCAGTTCTTC
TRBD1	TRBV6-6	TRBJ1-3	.	CASSRDSGNTIYF	TGTGCCAGCAGCCGGGACAGTGGAAACACCATATATTTT
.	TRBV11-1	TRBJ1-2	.	CASSFRQGDGYTF	TGTGCCAGCAGCTTTAGGCAGGGCGATGGCTACACCTTC
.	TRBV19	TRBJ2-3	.	CASNPGQNTDTQYF	TGTGCCAGTAACCCAGGACAGAACACAGATACGCAGTATTTT
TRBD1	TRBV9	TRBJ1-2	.	CASSVVVTGANYGYTF	TGTGCCAGCAGCGTAGTAGTGACAGGGGCTAACTATGGCTACACCTTC
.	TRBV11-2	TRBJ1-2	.	CASSLPGYGYTF	TGTGCCAGCAGCCTACCAGGCTATGGCTACACCTTC
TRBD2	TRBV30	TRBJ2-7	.	CAWSLTSNVQYF	TGTGCCTGGAGTCTGACTAGCAACGTGCAGTACTTC
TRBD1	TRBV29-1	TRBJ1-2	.	CSVTRGLNGYTF	TGCAGCGTTACCAGGGGGCTCAACGGCTACACCTTC
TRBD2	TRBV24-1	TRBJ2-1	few	CATGLAGDLNEQFF	TGTGCCACCGGGCTAGCGGGAGACCTTAATGAGCAGTTCTTC
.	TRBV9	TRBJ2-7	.	CASSRQVRDEQYF	TGTGCCAGCAGCCGGCAGGTACGAGACGAGCAGTACTTC
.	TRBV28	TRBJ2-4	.	CASRGRVAKNIQYF	TGTGCCAGCAGGGGGAGAGTAGCCAAAAACATTCAGTACTTC
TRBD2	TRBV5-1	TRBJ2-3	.	CASSLAGSGGETDTQYF	TGCGCCAGCAGCTTGGCTGGTAGCGGGGGGGAAACAGATACGCAGTATTTT
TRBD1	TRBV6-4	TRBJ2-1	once	CATKAQGVGEQFF	TGTGCCACCAAGGCACAGGGGGTAGGTGAGCAGTTCTTC
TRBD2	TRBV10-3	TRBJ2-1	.	CAISESSGTSGSGNEQFF	TGTGCCATCAGTGAGTCGTCGGGGACTAGCGGGAGTGGAAATGAGCAGTTCTTC
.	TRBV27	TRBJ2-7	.	CASSLSGGEQYF	TGTGCCAGCAGTTTATCCGGGGGCGAGCAGTACTTC
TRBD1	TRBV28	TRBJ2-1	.	CASSLLRLAGGAYNEQFF	TGTGCCAGCAGTTTGCTGAGGCTGGCAGGGGGCGCCTACAATGAGCAGTTCTTC
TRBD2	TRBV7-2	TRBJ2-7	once	CASSWGSGRTYEQYF	TGTGCCAGCAGCTGGGGTAGCGGGAGGACCTACGAGCAGTACTTC
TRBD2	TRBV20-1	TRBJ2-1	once	CSASPLAGGSYNEQFF	TGCAGTGCTAGTCCCCTAGCGGGAGGCTCCTACAATGAGCAGTTCTTC
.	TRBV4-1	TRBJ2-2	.	CASSQGQGGELFF	TGCGCCAGCAGCCAAGGCCAGGGCGGGGAGCTGTTTTTT
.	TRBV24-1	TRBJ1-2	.	CATSDPRDKGGYTF	TGTGCCACCAGTGATCCCCGGGACAAGGGTGGCTACACCTTC
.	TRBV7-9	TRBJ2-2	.	CASSLVQANTGELFF	TGTGCCAGCAGCTTAGTACAGGCGAACACCGGGGAGCTGTTTTTT
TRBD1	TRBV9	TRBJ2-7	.	CASSVGTGVSSEQYF	TGTGCCAGCAGCGTAGGGACAGGGGTATCGTCCGAGCAGTACTTC
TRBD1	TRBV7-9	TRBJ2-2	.	CASSPRTGGNTGELFF	TGTGCCAGCAGCCCAAGGACAGGGGGCAACACCGGGGAGCTGTTTTTT
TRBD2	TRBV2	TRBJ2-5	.	CASSRGTRQETQYF	TGTGCCAGCAGTAGAGGGACTAGACAAGAGACCCAGTACTTC
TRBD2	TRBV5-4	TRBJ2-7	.	CASSIGTSYEQYF	TGTGCCAGCAGCATCGGGACTAGCTACGAGCAGTACTTC
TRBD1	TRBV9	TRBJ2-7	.	CANVGQIYEQYF	TGTGCCAACGTGGGACAGATCTACGAGCAGTACTTC
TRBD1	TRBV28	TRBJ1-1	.	CASSLFRTGGAAEAFF	TGTGCCAGCAGTTTATTTCGGACAGGGGGCGCGGCTGAAGCTTTCTTT
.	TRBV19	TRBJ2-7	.	CASSIVLGRGYEQYF	TGTGCCAGTAGTATAGTCTTGGGCAGGGGTTACGAGCAGTACTTC
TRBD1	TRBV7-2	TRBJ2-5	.	CASSRRTGQETQYF	TGTGCCAGCAGCCGGCGGACAGGGCAAGAGACCCAGTACTTC
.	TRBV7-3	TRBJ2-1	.	CASSFNSGYNEQFF	TGTGCCAGCAGCTTTAATAGCGGCTACAATGAGCAGTTCTTC
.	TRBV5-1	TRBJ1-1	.	CASSLEGVGAAFF	TGCGCCAGCAGCTTGGAGGGGGTAGGGGCAGCTTTCTTT
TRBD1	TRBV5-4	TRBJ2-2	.	CASSLTGGNTGELFF	TGTGCCAGCAGCTTAACAGGGGGCAACACCGGGGAGCTGTTTTTT
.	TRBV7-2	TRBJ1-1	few	CASSSWGGANTEAFF	TGTGCCAGCAGCTCCTGGGGGGGGGCAAACACTGAAGCTTTCTTT
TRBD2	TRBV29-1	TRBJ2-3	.	CSVAGTSVADTQYF	TGCAGCGTAGCCGGGACTAGCGTCGCAGATACGCAGTATTTT
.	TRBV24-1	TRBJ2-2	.	CATSDPGKAGELFF	TGTGCCACCAGTGATCCAGGGAAGGCCGGGGAGCTGTTTTTT
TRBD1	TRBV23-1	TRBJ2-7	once	CASSRDRGHEQYF	TGCGCCAGCAGTCGTGACAGGGGCCACGAGCAGTACTTC
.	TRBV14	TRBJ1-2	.	CASSPDRDYGYTF	TGTGCCAGCAGTCCGGACAGAGACTATGGCTACACCTTC